These 32 T cell receptor beta chains were all obtained from the same sample, sequenced in a study of beta chain features in type 1 diabetes. General observations from the study: Researchers report that Type 1 diabetes patients had moderately but significantly shorter TCRB CDR3s across all four CD4+ subsets.

The authors reverse transcribed all of the isolated RNA, so sequencing captured expressed TCRB transcripts. The table came from immunoSEQ multiplex PCR; TCRdb's copy has only in-frame clones and leaves some out. Among under 250,000 clones listed, about 15% were seen once. Their antigen targets remain unknown. What was sequenced was naive CD4+ T cells from blood. These receptors originate from a man aged 25 to 40 with type 1 diabetes.

The chain is built from TRBV5-1 and TRBJ2-1, with 8 bases lining up with TRBD1. Trimming removed 4 bases from V and 7 bases from J; junction bases left unmatched: 13. The V gene's germline CDR1 is SGHRS and CDR2 YFSETQ. The CDR3 contains 16 residues. The CDR3 DNA sequence: TGCGCCAGCAGCCCAGCGGCCGGGACAGGTGGGAATGAGCAGTTCTTC. Translating it yields CASSPAAGTGGNEQFF.

V gene TRBV7-9 combines with J gene TRBJ2-7; possible D gene TRBD2, 5 bases. The CDR3 consists of 12 residues. The V and J ends lost 2 bases and 5 bases respectively, with 7 bases between them. From germline, CDR1 is SEHNR and CDR2 FQNEAQ (reference sequence). The CDR3 DNA reads TGTGCCAGCAGCTTAACAGCGGACGAGCAGTACTTC. Translated, it gives CASSLTADEQYF.

Written as DNA, the CDR3 is TGCGCCAGCAGTTACGGACTAGCGTTGGAGACCCAGTACTTC. This encodes CASSYGLALETQYF. The chain is built from TRBV4-1 and TRBJ2-5, with 9 bases lining up with TRBD2. From germline, CDR1 is MGHRA and CDR2 YSYEKL. CDR3 length equals 14 residues. V lost 6 bases and J lost 5; bases outside the gene matches: 7.

The rearrangement links TRBV5-1 to TRBJ2-7; D might be TRBD1 (6 bases). Germline-derived CDR1 and CDR2 are SGHRS and YFSETQ. V lost 4 bases, J lost 2 bases, and 13 bases lay in between. This CDR3 has 14 amino acids. The CDR3 loop reads CASSANTGPYEQYF. The DNA for the CDR3 is TGCGCCAGCAGCGCGAATACAGGGCCCTACGAGCAGTACTTC.

This clone was found a few times. V and J are TRBV11-3 and TRBJ2-1; 9 nucleotides align to TRBD1. Germline-derived CDR1 and CDR2 are SGHNT and YENEEA. With 4 bases clipped from V and 3 bases from J, the junction kept 4 bases outside the gene matches. This CDR3 has 15 amino acids. CDR3 region: CASSSRDRDYNEQFF. CDR3 nucleotides: TGTGCCAGCAGCTCCCGGGACAGGGACTACAATGAGCAGTTCTTC.

This rearrangement joins TRBV7-9 to TRBJ2-7; possibly TRBD1 for D (5 bases). CDR3 length: 13 residues. Per the germline V gene, CDR1 is SEHNR and CDR2 is FQNEAQ (reference sequence). The V gene lost 5 bases and the J gene lost 2 bases, with 10 bases spanning the gap. The CDR3 spells CASSRRAPYEQYF. The CDR3 coding sequence is TGTGCCAGCAGCCGCAGGGCCCCCTACGAGCAGTACTTC.

This clone turned up a few times. The CDR3 bases are TGTGCCATCAGTGTGACCCTAGCAACCAACACAGATACGCAGTATTTT. It is translated as CAISVTLATNTDTQYF. The chain uses TRBV10-3 and TRBJ2-3; tentatively, D is TRBD2 (5 bases). The CDR3 runs 16 residues. V was clipped by 4 bases and J by 2 bases, with 16 bases between them. Germline V gives CDR1 ENHRY, CDR2 SYGVKD.

The chain links TRBV30 to TRBJ1-3, with 9 bases fitting TRBD1. The V gene's germline CDR1 is GTSNPN and CDR2 SVGIG (reference sequence). The CDR3 covers 16 residues. J was trimmed by 3 bases and V by 3 bases; bases with no gene match: 9. DNA for the CDR3: TGTGCCTGGAGGGGACAGGGCCAGGGGAATGGAAACACCATATATTTT. It yields the protein CAWRGQGQGNGNTIYF.

This chain links TRBV7-2 with TRBJ2-2; the match to TRBD2 covers 9 bases. V dropped 3 bases and J dropped 7; count of bases not matched to a gene: 9. Germline values: CDR1 SGHTA, CDR2 FQGNSA. CDR3 size: 16 residues. CDR3 nucleotide sequence: TGTGCCAGCAGCTTTGGGCGGGAGGGCCGGATCGGGGAGCTGTTTTTT. Translating it yields CASSFGREGRIGELFF. Variable domain in full (rest from reference TRBV7-2 and TRBJ2-2): GAGVSQSPSNKVTEKGKDVELRCDPISGHTALYWYRQSLGQGLEFLIYFQGNSAPDKSGLPSDRFSAERTGGSVSTLTIQRTQQEDSAVYLCASSFGREGRIGELFFGEGSRLTVL.

J is TRBJ1-1 and V is TRBV19; D call uncertain. Germline assignment: CDR1 LNHDA and CDR2 SQIVND (reference sequence). V dropped 5 bases and J dropped 0 bases, with 10 bases sitting between them. This CDR3 has 14 amino acids. DNA of the CDR3: TGTGCCAGTAGTCAGGAAAGATTGAACACTGAAGCTTTCTTT. It specifies CASSQERLNTEAFF.

This rearrangement joins TRBV7-9 to TRBJ1-5; D not resolved. The CDR3 is 12 amino acids. V was pared by 6 bases and J by 5 bases, with 8 bases between. The germline V gene encodes CDR1 SEHNR and CDR2 FQNEAQ (reference sequence). The CDR3 DNA reads TGTGCCAGCAGTTCCGGGGATCAGCCCCAGCATTTT. Its translation: CASSSGDQPQHF.

This clone was seen only a few times. This CDR3 reads CASSPPIRTPHNEQFF. For the CDR3, the DNA is TGTGCCAGCTCACCACCTATAAGGACTCCGCACAATGAGCAGTTCTTC. This sequence joins TRBV18 and TRBJ2-1; a weak D match, TRBD2 (5 bases). From germline, CDR1 is KGHSH and CDR2 LQKENI. The CDR3 contains 16 residues. V gave up 0 bases and J gave up 5 bases, with 14 bases separating them.

The V gene is TRBV6-5, the J gene TRBJ1-1; 9 positions match TRBD1. Germline V gene sequence: CDR1 MNHEY, CDR2 SVGAGI. With 5 bases clipped from V and 10 bases from J, the junction kept 8 bases outside the gene matches. The CDR3 totals 13 residues. Here the CDR3 reads CASSRDRAEGAFF. In DNA form, the CDR3 reads TGTGCCAGCAGTCGGGACAGGGCCGAGGGAGCTTTCTTT.

This clone came up a few times. The chain carries TRBV14 and TRBJ2-4, with TRBD1 matching over 7 bases. V lost 3 bases, J lost 0 bases, and 2 bases stayed unmatched. The CDR3 sequence is 15 residues long. Germline V CDR1 and CDR2: SGHDN, FVKESK. The CDR3 DNA is TGTGCCAGCAGCCAGGGACAGCTAGCCAAAAACATTCAGTACTTC. It translates to CASSQGQLAKNIQYF. Variable domain in full (rest from reference TRBV14 and TRBJ2-4): EAGVTQFPSHSVIEKGQTVTLRCDPISGHDNLYWYRRVMGKEIKFLLHFVKESKQDESGMPNNRFLAERTGGTYSTLKVQPAELEDSGVYFCASSQGQLAKNIQYFGAGTRLSVL.

This clone turned up a few times. This chain connects TRBV7-9 to TRBJ2-3; perhaps TRBD2 as D (6 bases). In germline, CDR1 is SEHNR, CDR2 FQNEAQ (reference sequence). V lost 4 bases and J lost 2, with 13 bases in between. The CDR3 has 15 amino acids. CDR3: CASSYGSGATDTQYF. Written as DNA, the CDR3 is TGTGCCAGCAGCTATGGGTCGGGAGCCACAGATACGCAGTATTTT.

This chain joins TRBV7-2 and TRBJ1-2; 8 bases fit TRBD1. The germline CDR1 and CDR2 sequences are SGHTA and FQGNSA. The ends lost 5 bases at V and 6 bases at J; junction bases unmatched: 5. The CDR3 contains 13 residues. The CDR3 DNA is TGTGCCAGCAGCGCGGACAGGGTCCATGGCTACACCTTC. It encodes CASSADRVHGYTF. The full variable domain, in which reference TRBV7-2 and TRBJ1-2 provide the parts outside the CDR3, is GAGVSQSPSNKVTEKGKDVELRCDPISGHTALYWYRQSLGQGLEFLIYFQGNSAPDKSGLPSDRFSAERTGGSVSTLTIQRTQQEDSAVYLCASSADRVHGYTFGSGTRLTVV.

The rearrangement joins TRBV25-1 to TRBJ1-6; 8 nucleotides line up with TRBD1. CDR1 and CDR2 (germline): MGHDK, SYGVNS. This CDR3 region has 13 residues. The V and J ends lost 4 bases and 8 bases, in that order; junction bases with no gene match: 1. The DNA of the CDR3 is TGTGCCAGCAGTGTACAGGGGGATTCACCCCTCCACTTT. Translation gives CASSVQGDSPLHF.

This clone was counted a few times. The J gene is TRBJ1-2, the V gene TRBV6-1; D ambiguous. CDR3 length: 11 residues. The ends were cut back, 4 bases at V and 5 bases at J, with 5 bases in the middle. Germline V gives CDR1 MNHNS, CDR2 SASEGT. The CDR3 protein is CASSGAYGYTF. The CDR3 DNA reads TGTGCCAGCAGTGGGGCTTATGGCTACACCTTC.

This clone was detected a few times. The V and J genes are TRBV5-6 and TRBJ2-6, with D hard to call. Trimming removed 4 bases from V and 2 bases from J, with 10 bases in between. From germline, CDR1 is SGHDT and CDR2 YYEEEE. The CDR3 contains 15 residues. The DNA for the CDR3 is TGTGCCAGCAGCCGTACAGCCACTGGGGCCAACGTCCTGACTTTC. Protein: CASSRTATGANVLTF.

V gene TRBV7-2 combines with J gene TRBJ2-2; maybe TRBD2 (6 bases). Trimming took 1 base from V and 7 from J, leaving 16 bases between them. Looked up from germline, CDR1 is SGHTA and CDR2 is FQGNSA. This CDR3 contains 16 residues. The CDR3 DNA is TGTGCCAGCAGCTTAGGGCGAGGAGGGAATGGCGGGGAGCTGTTTTTT. Residues: CASSLGRGGNGGELFF.

This chain joins TRBV30 and TRBJ2-3; D uncertain. Trimming took off 5 bases at V and 5 bases at J, with 8 bases between the two ends. CDR1 GTSNPN and CDR2 SVGIG come from the germline V gene (reference sequence). The CDR3 covers 11 residues. The CDR3 region has the DNA TGTGCCTGGTCTCGGGTAGATACGCAGTATTTT. Its translation: CAWSRVDTQYF.

V is TRBV7-9 and J is TRBJ2-5, with TRBD1 matching 8 bases. The CDR3 consists of 16 residues. V shed 2 bases, J shed 3 bases, and the junction held 8 bases outside the gene matches. The V gene's germline CDR1 is SEHNR and CDR2 FQNEAQ (reference sequence). DNA for the CDR3: TGTGCCAGCAGCTTACCTGGACAGGGTGGTGAAGAGACCCAGTACTTC. Protein product: CASSLPGQGGEETQYF.

This clone was seen more than once but under ten times. V and J are TRBV7-2 and TRBJ2-3; 7 bases align to TRBD1. Germline-derived CDR1 and CDR2 are SGHTA and FQGNSA. The CDR3 spans 17 residues. The V gene end was trimmed by 5 bases and the J gene end by 2 bases; junction bases not matched to a gene: 13. The DNA of the CDR3 is TGTGCCAGCAGCCCCCATGGACAGGCTACGATCACAGATACGCAGTATTTT. Protein sequence: CASSPHGQATITDTQYF.

The rearrangement joins TRBV6-1 to TRBJ1-2; no firm D call. Germline assignment: CDR1 MNHNS and CDR2 SASEGT. Trimming left V 0 bases short and J 7 bases short, with 15 bases between. The CDR3 sequence is 15 residues long. CDR3 in amino acids: CASSEASGGSGGYTF. As DNA, the CDR3 is TGTGCCAGCAGTGAAGCGAGCGGTGGGAGTGGTGGCTACACCTTC.

This sequence joins TRBV19 and TRBJ2-7, with 10 bases that match TRBD2. Germline V gene lookup returns CDR1 LNHDA and CDR2 SQIVND (reference sequence). V gave up 5 bases and J gave up 4 bases; unmatched junction bases: 11. The CDR3 has 16 amino acids. CDR3 amino acids: CASSPDGLAGAYEQYF. The CDR3 DNA reads as TGTGCCAGTAGTCCTGACGGGCTAGCGGGAGCTTACGAGCAGTACTTC.

This clone was observed a few times. The chain carries TRBV10-3 and TRBJ2-7; D unresolved. CDR1 is ENHRY, CDR2 SYGVKD, per germline. V was shortened by 10 bases and J by 5 bases, with 18 bases between the two germline ends. The CDR3 runs to 13 residues. DNA of the CDR3: TGTGCCACCGAGGCTAGTAGCCAAAACGAGCAGTACTTC. Translated: CATEASSQNEQYF.

The chain has TRBV2 and TRBJ2-5; 12 nucleotides agree with TRBD2. Trimming at V came to 6 bases and at J to 5 bases, leaving 10 bases not matched to a gene. This CDR3 region has 16 residues. The germline CDR1 and CDR2 sequences are SNHLY and FYNNEI. CDR3 DNA sequence: TGTGCCAGCAGAGCCGGGACTAGCGGGCGGGCGGAGACCCAGTACTTC. Amino acid sequence: CASRAGTSGRAETQYF.

This clone turned up a few times. The chain carries TRBV19 and TRBJ1-1; 8 nucleotides align to TRBD1. Germline V gene data show CDR1 as LNHDA and CDR2 as SQIVND (reference sequence). V lost 5 bases, J lost 1 base, and 6 bases stayed unmatched. The CDR3 has 15 amino acids. In nucleotides, the CDR3 is TGTGCCAGTAGTGCTGGACAGGGACGGAACACTGAAGCTTTCTTT. Amino acid sequence: CASSAGQGRNTEAFF. Variable domain in full (rest from reference TRBV19 and TRBJ1-1): DGGITQSPKYLFRKEGQNVTLSCEQNLNHDAMYWYRQDPGQGLRLIYYSQIVNDFQKGDIAEGYSVSREKKESFPLTVTSAQKNPTAFYLCASSAGQGRNTEAFFGQGTRLTVV.

Comment on this clone: Mismatch with germline at one junction end may stem from a read error. This chain uses TRBV7-7 with TRBJ2-5; 7 bases align to TRBD2. Germline lookup yields CDR1 SSHAT and CDR2 FNYEAQ (reference sequence). The CDR3 consists of 14 residues. CDR3 residues: CASSRGGGLETQYF. CDR3 nucleotide sequence: TGTGCTAGCAGCCGGGGCGGGGGTTTGGAGACCCAGTACTTC.

This sequence joins TRBV25-1 and TRBJ2-5; D is uncertain. The germline V gene has CDR1 MGHDK and CDR2 SYGVNS. The CDR3 loop spans 13 amino acids. V was cut by 6 bases and J by 4 bases, with 12 bases left in between. CDR3 bases: TGTGCCAGCAGAAACGCCGGCGGAGAGACCCAGTACTTC. As protein: CASRNAGGETQYF. The full variable domain, with the rest looked up from reference TRBV25-1 and TRBJ2-5, is EADIYQTPRYLVIGTGKKITLECSQTMGHDKMYWYQQDPGMELHLIHYSYGVNSTEKGDLSSESTVSRIRTEHFPLTLESARPSHTSQYLCASRNAGGETQYFGPGTRLLVL.

The J gene is TRBJ2-2, the V gene TRBV29-1; D may be TRBD1 (6 bases). Per germline, CDR1 SQVTM and CDR2 ANQGSEA. This CDR3 is built from 14 residues. Trimming left V 4 bases short and J 4 bases short, with 13 bases between. CDR3 residues: CSVGSGQITGELFF. CDR3 in DNA: TGCAGCGTTGGCTCGGGACAAATCACCGGGGAGCTGTTTTTT.

In the case of this clone: The sample has other DNA sequences that encode this CDR3 too. This chain links TRBV30 with TRBJ1-4; 7 bases align to TRBD1. The germline CDR1 and CDR2 sequences are GTSNPN and SVGIG (reference sequence). Unmatched junction bases numbered 6, after V lost 0 bases and J lost 8 bases. The CDR3 has 14 residues. The CDR3 DNA sequence: TGTGCCTGGAGTGTAGGGGGCCTTGGGGAAAAACTGTTTTTT. Translating it yields CAWSVGGLGEKLFF.